The 25 T cell receptor beta chains given below trace back to one sample, sequenced in a study of CD8 T cells in Susac syndrome. Random hexamers served to reverse transcribe about 0.45 to 1 ug RNA. TCRdb re-called the immunoSEQ multiplex PCR reads through MiXCR, storing one row per CDR3 protein. Among some 150,000 distinct CDR3 sequences listed, 90% to 96% were seen once. The sample was CD4+ T cells from PBMCs. All receptors come from a human donor with Susac syndrome.

This clonotype was recorded once. This chain connects TRBV20-1 to TRBJ2-7; 9 nucleotides agree with TRBD2. Germline lookup yields CDR1 DFQATT and CDR2 SNEGSKA (reference sequence). The CDR3 is 12 amino acids. V gave up 6 bases and J gave up 4 bases; unmatched junction bases: 4. The CDR3 DNA reads TGCAGTGCCGGACTAGCGAATTACGAGCAGTACTTC. The encoded protein is CSAGLANYEQYF.

This rearrangement joins TRBV5-1 to TRBJ2-3, with a tentative D call TRBD2 (7 bases). Germline-derived CDR1 and CDR2 are SGHRS and YFSETQ. V was shortened by 4 bases and J by 0 bases, with 18 bases between the two germline ends. The length of the CDR3 is 17 residues. DNA of the CDR3: TGCGCCAGCAGCAGGGGGACTACTAGGGGGAGCACAGATACGCAGTATTTT. This encodes CASSRGTTRGSTDTQYF.

The chain combines TRBV19 with TRBJ2-7; 13 nucleotides agree with TRBD2. The CDR3 consists of 18 residues. Germline values: CDR1 LNHDA, CDR2 SQIVND (reference sequence). The trim removed 4 bases at V and 2 bases at J, leaving 11 bases unmatched. CDR3 loop: CASSRRTSGSLKAYEQYF. The CDR3 DNA follows: TGTGCCAGTAGTAGGAGGACTAGCGGGAGTCTGAAGGCCTACGAGCAGTACTTC.

The chain has TRBV9 and TRBJ1-2; no clear D gene. V dropped 3 bases and J dropped 6 bases, with 12 bases sitting between them. Germline loops: CDR1 SGDLS, CDR2 YYNGEE. The CDR3 is 13 amino acids. This CDR3 reads CASSDNGRDGYTF. The CDR3, as DNA: TGTGCCAGCAGCGATAATGGTAGGGATGGCTACACCTTC.

The V call is TRBV20-1, the J call TRBJ2-5; 10 nucleotides align to TRBD2. J lost 5 bases, V lost 6 bases, and 9 bases had no gene match. Per the germline V gene, CDR1 is DFQATT and CDR2 is SNEGSKA (reference sequence). CDR3 length: 14 amino acids. The CDR3 spells CSAGGAGGPETQYF. The CDR3 nucleotides are TGCAGTGCCGGTGGAGCGGGGGGGCCGGAGACCCAGTACTTC.

The genes are TRBV4-2 and TRBJ2-3; 10 bases fit TRBD2. Trimming cost V 0 bases and J 4 bases; bases outside gene matches: 4. CDR3 length: 16 amino acids. Germline V gene lookup returns CDR1 LGHNA and CDR2 YNFKEQ. In DNA, the CDR3 is TGTGCCAGCAGCCAAGAATGGCTAGCGGGAGCAGATACGCAGTATTTT. It specifies CASSQEWLAGADTQYF.

The chain combines TRBV3-1 with TRBJ2-1; 9 bases map to TRBD2. The CDR3 totals 16 residues. Germline lookup yields CDR1 LGHDT and CDR2 YNNKEL (reference sequence). With V trimmed by 4 bases and J by 3 bases, 7 bases remained unmatched. The CDR3 DNA sequence: TGTGCCAGCAGCCCAATAGCGGGAGAAAGCTACAATGAGCAGTTCTTC. Its translation is CASSPIAGESYNEQFF.

The V and J genes are TRBV18 and TRBJ1-1, with a weak D call TRBD1 (6 bases). Germline CDR1 KGHSH, CDR2 LQKENI. This CDR3 spans 16 amino acids. V was shortened by 3 bases and J by 4 bases, with 18 bases between the two germline ends. CDR3 sequence reads: CASSPGQPATGTEAFF. As DNA, the CDR3 is TGTGCCAGCTCACCCGGACAGCCTGCTACGGGCACTGAAGCTTTCTTT.

The gene calls are TRBV13 and TRBJ2-7; tentatively, D is TRBD1 (6 bases). There are 16 residues in the CDR3. Germline CDR1 PRHDT, CDR2 FYEKMQ (reference sequence). V was clipped by 4 bases and J by 2 bases, with 18 bases between them. The CDR3 loop is CASSSAHRVPTYEQYF. In DNA form, the CDR3 reads TGTGCCAGCAGCTCAGCCCACAGGGTCCCTACCTACGAGCAGTACTTC.

The V call is TRBV28, the J call TRBJ2-3; D unresolved. V lost 4 bases and J 11 bases, leaving 10 bases between the germline ends. The CDR3 sequence is 11 residues long. Per the germline V gene, CDR1 is MDHEN and CDR2 is SYDVKM. The CDR3 spells CASSSPPEQYF. The CDR3 nucleotides read TGTGCCAGCAGTTCACCACCAGAGCAGTATTTT. The full variable domain, its missing parts supplied by reference TRBV28 and TRBJ2-3, is DVKVTQSSRYLVKRTGEKVFLECVQDMDHENMFWYRQDPGLGLRLIYFSYDVKMKEKGDIPEGYSVSREKKERFSLILESASTNQTSMYLCASSSPPEQYFGPGTRLTVL.

This chain joins TRBV12-3 or TRBV12-4 and TRBJ2-1, with D possibly being TRBD1 (6 bases). The CDR3 totals 13 residues. The V end lost 6 bases, the J end lost 7 bases, and 13 bases lay between the germline ends. CDR3 loop: CASRTGVGNEQFF. The CDR3, as DNA: TGTGCCAGCAGGACAGGCGTGGGGAATGAGCAGTTCTTC.

The J gene is TRBJ1-6, the V gene TRBV27; 7 bases map to TRBD1. The germline CDR1 and CDR2 sequences are MNHEY and SMNVEV (reference sequence). With V trimmed by 5 bases and J by 10 bases, 11 bases remained unmatched. The CDR3 consists of 15 residues. CDR3 amino acids: CASSNQQGLGSPLHF. In DNA, the CDR3 is TGTGCCAGCAGTAACCAACAGGGGCTGGGCTCACCCCTCCACTTT.

This rearrangement joins TRBV13 to TRBJ2-1, with D perhaps being TRBD1 or TRBD2 (6 bases each). The CDR3 contains 13 residues. V was pared by 2 bases and J by 10 bases, with 12 bases between. Germline loops: CDR1 PRHDT, CDR2 FYEKMQ (reference sequence). The CDR3 protein is CASSLRGAGEQFF. In nucleotides, the CDR3 is TGTGCCAGCAGCTTAAGGGGGGCGGGGGAGCAGTTCTTC.

The rearrangement joins TRBV20-1 to TRBJ2-7, with D hard to call. The V gene lost 3 bases and the J gene lost 3 bases, with 6 bases spanning the gap. This CDR3 comprises 11 residues. Germline V gene data show CDR1 as DFQATT and CDR2 as SNEGSKA (reference sequence). In DNA form, the CDR3 reads TGCAGTGCTAGTGCAGGCTACGAGCAGTACTTC. Protein: CSASAGYEQYF.

J is TRBJ1-1 and V is TRBV15, with 7 bases that match TRBD1. V was pared by 8 bases and J by 2 bases, with 8 bases of the junction left unmatched. The V gene's germline CDR1 is LNHNV and CDR2 YYDKDF (reference sequence). The CDR3 runs to 14 residues. The CDR3 protein is CATDPGQKNTEAFF. DNA for the CDR3: TGTGCCACCGATCCGGGACAGAAAAACACTGAAGCTTTCTTT.

V and J are TRBV5-6 and TRBJ1-1; D gene unclear. V was trimmed by 4 bases and J by 1 base, leaving 11 bases between them. CDR1 SGHDT and CDR2 YYEEEE come from the germline V gene. The CDR3 runs 14 residues. CDR3 protein: CASSTGLPNTEAFF. DNA for the CDR3: TGTGCCAGCAGCACGGGCCTTCCGAACACTGAAGCTTTCTTT.

The chain is built from TRBV11-2 and TRBJ2-1, with TRBD2 identical over 10 bases. The CDR3 extends over 15 amino acids. Germline V gives CDR1 SGHAT, CDR2 FQNNGV. V dropped 5 bases and J dropped 10; count of bases not matched to a gene: 11. CDR3 in amino acids: CASSPGLALPKEQFF. The CDR3 nucleotides are TGTGCCAGCAGCCCGGGACTAGCGTTACCGAAGGAGCAGTTCTTC. The full variable domain, in which reference TRBV11-2 and TRBJ2-1 provide the parts outside the CDR3, is EAGVAQSPRYKIIEKRQSVAFWCNPISGHATLYWYQQILGQGPKLLIQFQNNGVVDDSQLPKDRFSAERLKGVDSTLKIQPAKLEDSAVYLCASSPGLALPKEQFFGPGTRLTVL.

This chain links TRBV25-1 with TRBJ1-2; 7 bases line up with TRBD1. Per germline, CDR1 MGHDK and CDR2 SYGVNS. This CDR3 spans 12 amino acids. J lost 8 bases, V lost 3 bases, and 3 bases had no gene match. The CDR3 DNA is TGTGCCAGCAGTGAGAGGGGGCGAGGCTACACCTTC. Residues: CASSERGRGYTF.

The chain has TRBV6-5 and TRBJ2-7; TRBD2 might be the D (5 bases). From germline, CDR1 is MNHEY and CDR2 SVGAGI. The CDR3 is 13 amino acids. The V end lost 2 bases, the J end lost 2 bases, and 7 bases lay between the germline ends. The CDR3 DNA reads as TGTGCCAGCAGTTACGCCGGGGCCTACGAGCAGTACTTC. It is translated as CASSYAGAYEQYF.

V is TRBV12-3 or TRBV12-4 and J is TRBJ1-2; D perhaps matches TRBD1 (5 bases). V was trimmed by 10 bases and J by 10 bases, leaving 19 bases between them. The CDR3 extends over 12 amino acids. The CDR3 DNA sequence: TGTGCCACCACCAGAGGGACGGCAGCCTACACCTTC. Translated, it gives CATTRGTAAYTF.

The chain carries TRBV20-1 and TRBJ2-4; 7 nucleotides agree with TRBD1. CDR1 is DFQATT, CDR2 SNEGSKA, per germline (reference sequence). V dropped 7 bases and J dropped 2; count of bases not matched to a gene: 5. The CDR3 spans 13 residues. The CDR3 nucleotides read TGCAGTGGGGTAGGGGGCCCCAAAAACATTCAGTACTTC. Amino acid sequence: CSGVGGPKNIQYF.

The chain has TRBV23-1 and TRBJ1-2; possible D gene TRBD1, 5 bases. Being an ORF, TRBV23-1 has a function that is uncertain. V was shortened by 2 bases and J by 8 bases, with 6 bases between the two germline ends. The CDR3 is 11 residues long. CDR3 DNA: TGCGCCAGCAGTCAACGGACAGGCTACACCTTC. This gives the protein CASSQRTGYTF.

The chain combines TRBV6-1 with TRBJ2-3; D gene uncertain. V was clipped by 2 bases and J by 1 base, with 7 bases between them. The CDR3 consists of 14 residues. Germline assignment: CDR1 MNHNS and CDR2 SASEGT. The CDR3 DNA reads as TGTGCCAGCAGTGAAACCCTACGCACAGATACGCAGTATTTT. Translation gives CASSETLRTDTQYF.

This chain uses TRBV23-1 with TRBJ2-3; D unclear. TRBV23-1 is sorted into the ORF group, with uncertain function. Trimming cost V 4 bases and J 0 bases, with 8 bases left between them. The CDR3 runs 14 residues. Written as DNA, the CDR3 is TGCGCCAGCAGTCCCTGGAGTAGCACAGATACGCAGTATTTT. Protein sequence: CASSPWSSTDTQYF.

The rearrangement uses TRBV6-4 and TRBJ2-2; D is perhaps TRBD2 (5 bases). This CDR3 is 14 amino acids long. Trimming stripped 6 bases from V and 0 bases from J, with 8 bases between. CDR1 and CDR2 (germline): MRHNA, SNTAGT. CDR3 sequence reads: CASSGGSNTGELFF. The CDR3 nucleotides read TGTGCCAGCAGCGGAGGATCGAACACCGGGGAGCTGTTTTTT.